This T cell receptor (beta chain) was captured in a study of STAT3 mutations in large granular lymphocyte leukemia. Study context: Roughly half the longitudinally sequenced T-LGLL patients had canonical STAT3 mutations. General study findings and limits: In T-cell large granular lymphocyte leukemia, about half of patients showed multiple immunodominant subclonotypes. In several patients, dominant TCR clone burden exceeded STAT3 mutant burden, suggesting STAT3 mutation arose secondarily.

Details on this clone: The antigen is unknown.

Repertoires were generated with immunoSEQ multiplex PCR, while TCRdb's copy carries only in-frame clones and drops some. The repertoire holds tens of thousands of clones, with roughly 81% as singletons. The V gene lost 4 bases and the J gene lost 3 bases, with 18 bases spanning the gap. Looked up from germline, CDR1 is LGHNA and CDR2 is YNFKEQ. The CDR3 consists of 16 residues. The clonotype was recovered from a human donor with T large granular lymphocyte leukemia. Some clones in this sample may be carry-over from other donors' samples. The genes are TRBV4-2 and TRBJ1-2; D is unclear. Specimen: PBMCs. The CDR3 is CASSPRLQTEDYGYTF. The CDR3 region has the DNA TGTGCCAGCAGCCCCCGTCTGCAGACGGAGGACTATGGCTACACCTTC.